This T cell receptor (beta chain) appears in the sequencing data of a study of blood T cell repertoires in COVID-19. Overall study context: COVID-19 samples, acute and convalescent, were from the United States, Italy and Spain. Nucleic acid was either cDNA or gDNA, and it came from T cells, B-cell-depleted T cells, or PBMCs.

In the source study's methods: Estimated nucleated cell counts came from reference gene primer amplification. The assay was immunoSEQ multiplex PCR, and TCRdb's table has in-frame clones only and misses some. The V and J calls and clone size are taken from that table; D and trimming were inferred from the DNA. In the table there are a few hundred thousand clones, about 86% of which are singletons. J was trimmed by 0 bases and V by 3 bases; bases with no gene match: 3. This CDR3 spans 16 amino acids. Germline lookup yields CDR1 KGHDR and CDR2 SFDVKD. This chain links TRBV24-1 with TRBJ2-2; 7 bases align to TRBD1. The sample taken for sequencing was peripheral blood. This TCR came from a man aged 60 to 69 who had recovered from COVID-19. Here the CDR3 reads CATSDLTGSNTGELFF. The CDR3, as DNA: TGTGCCACCAGTGATCTGACAGGGTCGAACACCGGGGAGCTGTTTTTT.